The 20 T cell receptor beta chains reported below all come from one sample, sequenced in a study of CD8+CD57+ T cells in acquired aplastic anemia. TCR beta VDJ and CDR3 profiles were obtained from a genomic DNA template. TCRdb used MiXCR to reprocess the reads, holding one entry per CDR3 protein. The sample lists a few hundred thousand distinct CDR3 sequences, around 63% seen once, with 25% to 35% in the top ten. Source material: sorted CD4+, CD8+, or CD8+CD57+ T cells (not recorded which) from PBMCs. The receptors come from a human donor in good health.

The rearrangement uses TRBV15 and TRBJ1-2; TRBD1 is a possible D gene (6 bases). The CDR3 sequence is 17 residues long. Germline lookup yields CDR1 LNHNV and CDR2 YYDKDF (reference sequence). V was cut by 1 base and J by 5 bases, with 20 bases left in between. The CDR3 is CATSRAMGARGSYGYTF. The DNA for the CDR3 is TGTGCCACCAGCAGAGCCATGGGGGCGAGGGGTTCGTATGGCTACACCTTC. Full variable domain (remainder filled in from reference TRBV15 and TRBJ1-2): DAMVIQNPRYQVTQFGKPVTLSCSQTLNHNVMYWYQQKSSQAPKLLFHYYDKDFNNEADTPDNFQSRRPNTSFCFLDIRSPGLGDTAMYLCATSRAMGARGSYGYTFGSGTRLTVV.

This clonotype has only one observation. The chain carries TRBV12-3 or TRBV12-4 and TRBJ1-5, with D unresolved. V was clipped by 3 bases and J by 7 bases, with 7 bases between them. This CDR3 is built from 12 residues. The CDR3 protein is CASSFSPQPQHF. CDR3 coding DNA: TGTGCCAGCAGTTTTTCACCCCAGCCCCAGCATTTT.

This clonotype was seen ten or more times. The chain employs TRBV19 and TRBJ1-1; no clear D gene. The CDR3 is made up of 15 amino acids. Looked up from germline, CDR1 is LNHDA and CDR2 is SQIVND (reference sequence). The germline V and J ends were trimmed by 3 bases and 7 bases, with 18 bases remaining between them. Here the CDR3 reads CASSMSSNGYNEAFF. The CDR3 nucleotides read TGTGCCAGTAGTATGAGCAGCAATGGGTACAATGAAGCTTTCTTT.

The V gene is TRBV24-1, the J gene TRBJ2-3; D remains ambiguous. Germline V gene data show CDR1 as KGHDR and CDR2 as SFDVKD. The CDR3 sequence is 15 residues long. V was shortened by 4 bases and J by 3 bases, with 13 bases between the two germline ends. CDR3 loop: CATSDPGCTTDTQYF. The CDR3 DNA sequence: TGTGCCACCAGTGACCCCGGGTGTACGACAGATACGCAGTATTTT.

The V and J genes are TRBV2 and TRBJ2-5, with a possible D match to TRBD2 (5 bases). CDR3 length equals 10 residues. Germline assignment: CDR1 SNHLY and CDR2 FYNNEI. V gave up 8 bases and J gave up 8 bases, with 9 bases separating them. CDR3 region: CASERRTQYF. In DNA, the CDR3 is TGTGCCAGCGAGCGGAGAACCCAGTACTTC.

This clonotype was detected once. The conserved phenylalanine or tryptophan normally closing the CDR3 is absent here, so this likely arose from a read error. It is unclear where the CDR3 begins or ends on the DNA, so no DNA is shown, and the CDR3 is as TCRdb lists it. This chain uses TRBV9 with TRBJ2-7; whether TRBD2, the table's D call, matches the DNA was not checked. Germline values: CDR1 SGDLS, CDR2 YYNGEE. The CDR3 spans 10 amino acids, including both terminal residues. CDR3 in amino acids: CASSAGGENT.

The chain links TRBV6-4 to TRBJ2-3, with D unclear. Germline CDR1 reads MRHNA; CDR2 reads SNTAGT. The V gene lost 0 bases and the J gene lost 0 bases, with 4 bases spanning the gap. The CDR3 is 14 amino acids. CDR3 sequence: CASSDSTSTDTQYF. The CDR3 DNA sequence: TGTGCCAGCAGTGACTCGACTAGCACAGATACGCAGTATTTT.

This clonotype appeared a few times. This chain connects TRBV29-1 to TRBJ1-1; D unclear. CDR1 and CDR2 from the germline V gene are SQVTM and ANQGSEA. The CDR3 totals 11 residues. V was trimmed by 4 bases and J by 4 bases, leaving 7 bases between them. The CDR3 DNA is TGCAGCGTTGTGGTGGGCACTGAAGCTTTCTTT. It yields the protein CSVVVGTEAFF.

As for this clonotype: Mismatch with germline at one junction end may stem from a read error. The V call is TRBV9, the J call TRBJ2-2, with D tentatively TRBD2 (6 bases). CDR3 length: 17 amino acids. CDR1 SGDLS and CDR2 YYNGEE come from the germline V gene. The CDR3: CVSSANLTRMWTGELFF. For the CDR3, the DNA is TGTGTCAGCAGCGCAAACCTGACTAGGATGTGGACCGGGGAGCTGTTTTTT.

DNA for the CDR3: TGTGCCAGTAGTATCGGGACAGGGGTCGGAAACACCATATATTTT. Translation gives CASSIGTGVGNTIYF. The chain is built from TRBV19 and TRBJ1-3; TRBD1 aligns across 10 bases. V dropped 3 bases and J dropped 4; count of bases not matched to a gene: 3. This CDR3 contains 15 residues. Germline lookup yields CDR1 LNHDA and CDR2 SQIVND (reference sequence).

The gene calls are TRBV11-2 and TRBJ1-1; 7 bases line up with TRBD1. The CDR3 loop spans 15 amino acids. From germline, CDR1 is SGHAT and CDR2 FQNNGV. V dropped 5 bases and J dropped 0; count of bases not matched to a gene: 6. CDR3 coding DNA: TGTGCCAGCAGCACGGGACAGCGGGTGAACACTGAAGCTTTCTTT. It codes for CASSTGQRVNTEAFF.

The J gene is TRBJ2-7, the V gene TRBV12-3 or TRBV12-4; 10 nucleotides match TRBD1. V lost 5 bases to trimming and J lost 6 bases; unmatched junction nucleotides: 19. The CDR3 spans 18 residues. The CDR3 DNA follows: TGTGCCAGCAGTCCGACCGGGACAGGGGCGGGTTGGGCTGGCGAGCAGTACTTC. It encodes CASSPTGTGAGWAGEQYF.

The chain is built from TRBV7-8 and TRBJ2-1; no definite D call. The V end lost 2 bases, the J end lost 5 bases, and 10 bases lay between the germline ends. From germline, CDR1 is SGHVS and CDR2 FQNEAQ. CDR3 size: 14 residues. The DNA for the CDR3 is TGTGCCAGCAGCTTATTTGATCCTGACAATGAGCAGTTCTTC. Translated: CASSLFDPDNEQFF.

The rearrangement links TRBV19 to TRBJ2-1; D may be TRBD1 or TRBD2 (7 bases each). Trimming pared 9 bases from V and 3 bases from J, leaving 15 bases between. The CDR3 has 14 residues. Looked up from germline, CDR1 is LNHDA and CDR2 is SQIVND (reference sequence). CDR3 nucleotides: TGTGCCAGCAGGGGGGGCAGGATCTACAATGAGCAGTTCTTC. Amino acids: CASRGGRIYNEQFF.

This clonotype was observed a single time. The chain uses TRBV12-3 or TRBV12-4 and TRBJ1-1; D not certain. The CDR3 is 11 residues long. Trimming left V 3 bases short and J 11 bases short, with 10 bases between. CDR3 DNA sequence: TGTGCCAGCAGTTTGGAAGGGTTGGCTTTCTTT. Translated, it gives CASSLEGLAFF.

Many counts were recorded for this clonotype. This chain joins TRBV7-2 and TRBJ2-3, with D unclear. The CDR3 length is 12 residues. Germline V gene lookup returns CDR1 SGHTA and CDR2 FQGNSA. With 3 bases removed from V and 2 bases from J, the gap between germline ends came to 3 bases. CDR3 DNA sequence: TGTGCCAGCAGCTTGGACACAGATACGCAGTATTTT. It encodes CASSLDTDTQYF.

This clonotype is medium-sized in the sample. This sequence joins TRBV9 and TRBJ2-1, with no clear D. The CDR3 runs to 12 residues. Germline values: CDR1 SGDLS, CDR2 YYNGEE. V lost 0 bases, J lost 10 bases, and 8 bases lay in between. The CDR3 DNA reads TGTGCCAGCAGCGTAGGACATCTCGAGCAGTTCTTC. Protein product: CASSVGHLEQFF. Full variable domain (rest looked up from reference TRBV9 and TRBJ2-1): DSGVTQTPKHLITATGQRVTLRCSPRSGDLSVYWYQQSLDQGLQFLIQYYNGEERAKGNILERFSAQQFPDLHSELNLSSLELGDSALYFCASSVGHLEQFFGPGTRLTVL.

This clonotype was detected many times. This chain connects TRBV7-8 to TRBJ1-1, with D unresolved. V lost 0 bases to trimming and J lost 5 bases, with 10 bases between them. This CDR3 region has 14 residues. From germline, CDR1 is SGHVS and CDR2 FQNEAQ. The chain's CDR3 is CASSLAPGYTEAFF. CDR3 coding DNA: TGTGCCAGCAGCTTAGCGCCGGGGTATACTGAAGCTTTCTTT.

A word on this clonotype: No conserved phenylalanine or tryptophan ends this CDR3, so it is likely a read error. The J gene is TRBJ1-2, the V gene TRBV12-3 or TRBV12-4; D unclear. The germline V and J ends were trimmed by 5 bases and 7 bases, with 14 bases remaining between them. This CDR3 is built from 13 residues. Here the CDR3 reads CASSPGPTPGYTV. The CDR3 region has the DNA TGTGCCAGCAGTCCGGGTCCCACCCCTGGCTACACCGTC.

The rearrangement uses TRBV5-4 and TRBJ2-5, with D possibly TRBD1 on 5 matching bases. The germline gives CDR1 SGHNT, CDR2 YYREEE (reference sequence). The CDR3 has 16 amino acids. The V end was cut by 0 bases, the J end by 0 bases, with 12 bases between. The CDR3 region is CASSLARQPNQETQYF. DNA for the CDR3: TGTGCCAGCAGCTTGGCCAGACAGCCTAACCAAGAGACCCAGTACTTC.